Below are 15 T cell receptor beta chains sequenced from a single sample in a study of radiotherapy plus CTLA-4 blockade in lung cancer. The protocol was immunoSEQ multiplex PCR, while the TCRdb copy is restricted to in-frame clones and leaves out a portion. The data contain 40,000 to 45,000 clones, over 60% of them seen just once; the ten biggest clones take up over 2.5%. The specimen comprised peripheral blood, sampled from a patient treated with radiotherapy plus ipilimumab. Every receptor here comes from a human donor with non-small cell lung cancer whose response to radiotherapy plus ipilimumab could not be evaluated.

The chain combines TRBV7-2 with TRBJ2-7; TRBD2 agrees at 7 bases. Germline trimming cut 2 bases from V and 1 base from J; bases unmatched to any gene: 2. The germline gives CDR1 SGHTA, CDR2 FQGNSA. CDR3 length equals 14 residues. CDR3 coding DNA: TGTGCCAGCAGCTTAAGCGGGGCATCCTACGAGCAGTACTTC. It translates to CASSLSGASYEQYF.

The chain couples TRBV6-4 to TRBJ2-1; 11 nucleotides align to TRBD2. Germline CDR1 reads MRHNA; CDR2 reads SNTAGT. Losses at the gene ends were 4 bases for V and 12 bases for J; bases not matched to a gene: 17. CDR3 length: 17 amino acids. In DNA, the CDR3 is TGTGCCAGCAGTGTCGAGTCGACTAGCGGGAATGCCTTAGGGCAGTTCTTC. This translates into CASSVESTSGNALGQFF.

CDR3 sequence (DNA): TGCGCCAGCAGCCAAGTAGGCAGGGGGCGGGGGGGCTACACCTTC. Residues: CASSQVGRGRGGYTF. The J gene is TRBJ1-2, the V gene TRBV4-1; 8 nucleotides align to TRBD1. The CDR3 covers 15 residues. The V gene end was trimmed by 1 base and the J gene end by 8 bases; junction bases not matched to a gene: 9. Germline CDR1 reads MGHRA; CDR2 reads YSYEKL.

V usage is TRBV5-8 and J usage is TRBJ2-7; TRBD2 agrees at 9 bases. CDR3 length equals 15 residues. In germline, CDR1 is SGHTS, CDR2 YDEGEE. Unmatched junction bases numbered 8, after V lost 4 bases and J lost 3 bases. This CDR3 is CASSRIGSGSYEQYF. The CDR3 bases are TGTGCCAGCAGCCGGATTGGTAGCGGGAGCTACGAGCAGTACTTC. Full variable domain (remainder filled in from reference TRBV5-8 and TRBJ2-7): EAGVTQSPTHLIKTRGQQATLRCSPISGHTSVYWYQQALGLGLQFLLWYDEGEERNRGNFPPRFSGRQFPNYSSELNVNALELEDSALYLCASSRIGSGSYEQYFGPGTRLTVT.

The chain joins TRBV7-9 to TRBJ1-2; D unclear. Trimming removed 1 base from V and 5 bases from J, with 5 bases in between. Germline-derived CDR1 and CDR2 are SEHNR and FQNEAQ (reference sequence). The CDR3 has 12 residues. CDR3 region: CASSLDRYGYTF. CDR3 in DNA: TGTGCCAGCAGCTTAGACCGGTATGGCTACACCTTC. The variable domain in full, with the rest retrieved from reference TRBV7-9 and TRBJ1-2, is DTGVSQNPRHKITKRGQNVTFRCDPISEHNRLYWYRQTLGQGPEFLTYFQNEAQLEKSRLLSDRFSAERPKGSFSTLEIQRTEQGDSAMYLCASSLDRYGYTFGSGTRLTVV.

V gene TRBV5-6 combines with J gene TRBJ2-5, with D possibly TRBD1 on 6 matching bases. This CDR3 region has 16 residues. CDR1 and CDR2 (germline): SGHDT, YYEEEE. V lost 0 bases to trimming and J lost 4 bases, with 16 bases between them. In DNA, the CDR3 is TGTGCCAGCAGCTTGGCCTTGAGGGGGTTCGGAGAGACCCAGTACTTC. Translated, it gives CASSLALRGFGETQYF.

Only a few counts were recorded for this clone. The V and J genes are TRBV6-6 and TRBJ1-1, with TRBD1 identical over 8 bases. Per the germline V gene, CDR1 is MNHNY and CDR2 is SVGAGI (reference sequence). The V segment lost 7 bases and the J segment 4 bases; nucleotides outside the gene matches: 2. This CDR3 has 12 amino acids. The chain's CDR3 is CASTTGGTEAFF. DNA of the CDR3: TGTGCCAGCACCACAGGGGGCACTGAAGCTTTCTTT.

The rearrangement links TRBV6-5 to TRBJ2-1; TRBD2 matches at 13 bases. Germline V gene sequence: CDR1 MNHEY, CDR2 SVGAGI. Germline trimming cut 6 bases from V and 8 bases from J; bases unmatched to any gene: 7. The CDR3 extends over 15 amino acids. The DNA for the CDR3 is TGTGCCAGCAGGCCTACTAGCGGGGGGGTCTATGAGCAGTTCTTC. As protein: CASRPTSGGVYEQFF.

The V gene is TRBV2, the J gene TRBJ2-7, with TRBD1 identical over 8 bases. This CDR3 is built from 13 residues. Germline V gene data show CDR1 as SNHLY and CDR2 as FYNNEI. With 5 bases clipped from V and 5 bases from J, the junction kept 5 bases outside the gene matches. The CDR3 nucleotides read TGTGCCAGCAGTTGGACAGGGAAGGACGAGCAGTACTTC. Residues: CASSWTGKDEQYF. Combining the CDR3 with reference TRBV2 and TRBJ2-7 gives the whole variable domain EPEVTQTPSHQVTQMGQEVILRCVPISNHLYFYWYRQILGQKVEFLVSFYNNEISEKSEIFDDQFSVERPDGSNFTLKIRSTKLEDSAMYFCASSWTGKDEQYFGPGTRLTVT.

The chain couples TRBV29-1 to TRBJ2-3; 13 nucleotides agree with TRBD2. The CDR3 spans 15 residues. Germline loops: CDR1 SQVTM, CDR2 ANQGSEA. Trimming cost V 5 bases and J 3 bases; bases outside gene matches: 5. CDR3 sequence: CSVTGLAGRTDTQYF. DNA for the CDR3: TGCAGCGTTACGGGACTAGCGGGAAGAACAGATACGCAGTATTTT.

The chain recombines TRBV29-1 with TRBJ2-7; a possible D gene is TRBD1 (6 bases). The V end was cut by 3 bases, the J end by 5 bases, with 11 bases between. Germline V gives CDR1 SQVTM, CDR2 ANQGSEA. CDR3 size: 12 residues. The CDR3 loop is CSVDNRDHEQYF. CDR3 nucleotide sequence: TGCAGCGTTGACAACAGGGACCACGAGCAGTACTTC.

This rearrangement joins TRBV28 to TRBJ2-7; 11 bases line up with TRBD1. J was trimmed by 7 bases and V by 5 bases; bases with no gene match: 10. This CDR3 contains 15 residues. CDR1 is MDHEN, CDR2 SYDVKM, per germline. CDR3 residues: CASSLPDRGLGEQYF. The CDR3 nucleotides are TGTGCCAGCAGTCTTCCGGACAGGGGGCTAGGTGAGCAGTACTTC.

The rearrangement uses TRBV15 and TRBJ1-5; no firm D call. Germline values: CDR1 LNHNV, CDR2 YYDKDF (reference sequence). V was pared by 5 bases and J by 5 bases, with 16 bases between. The CDR3 length is 15 residues. CDR3 sequence: CATSPAVGLDQPQHF. The CDR3 DNA reads as TGTGCCACCAGCCCCGCGGTTGGCCTGGATCAGCCCCAGCATTTT.

The chain links TRBV5-4 to TRBJ2-7; TRBD1 agrees at 8 bases. The junction had 0 bases not matched to a gene; V was cut back by 1 base and J by 3 bases. The CDR3 runs to 13 residues. Germline assignment: CDR1 SGHNT and CDR2 YYREEE (reference sequence). The chain's CDR3 is CASSLTGGYEQYF. The CDR3 DNA reads as TGTGCCAGCAGCTTGACAGGGGGCTACGAGCAGTACTTC.

This chain links TRBV5-1 with TRBJ2-6; a weak D match, TRBD2 (5 bases). There are 16 residues in the CDR3. The germline V gene encodes CDR1 SGHRS and CDR2 YFSETQ. The V and J ends lost 3 bases and 4 bases respectively, with 14 bases between them. CDR3 sequence (DNA): TGCGCCAGCAGCTCCGGGCCAACGGGGGGGGCCAACGTCCTGACTTTC. This encodes CASSSGPTGGANVLTF.